The clone carrying this T cell receptor (beta chain) was picked up many times. The ends lost 6 bases at V and 4 bases at J; junction bases unmatched: 11. The CDR3 totals 15 residues. CDR1 is MNHNS and CDR2 is SASEGT in the germline V gene. This sample is drawn from a study of T cells in Graves' hyperthyroidism and ophthalmopathy. Amplified regions were TCR beta CDR3 sequences from RNA transcripts. HTBI primers were used for first-round RT-PCR of the TCR CDR3. TCRdb re-called the multiplex PCR reads through MiXCR, storing one row per CDR3 protein. The repertoire holds roughly 510,000 distinct CDR3 sequences, with around 20% as singletons.

The TCR originated in a man younger than 35 with Graves' hyperthyroidism. The rearrangement links TRBV6-1 to TRBJ1-1; TRBD1 aligns across 7 bases. Sequencing input: blood. In nucleotides, the CDR3 is TGTGCCAGCAGCCTACAACAGGGGATAGGCACTGAAGCTTTCTTT. It is translated as CASSLQQGIGTEAFF.